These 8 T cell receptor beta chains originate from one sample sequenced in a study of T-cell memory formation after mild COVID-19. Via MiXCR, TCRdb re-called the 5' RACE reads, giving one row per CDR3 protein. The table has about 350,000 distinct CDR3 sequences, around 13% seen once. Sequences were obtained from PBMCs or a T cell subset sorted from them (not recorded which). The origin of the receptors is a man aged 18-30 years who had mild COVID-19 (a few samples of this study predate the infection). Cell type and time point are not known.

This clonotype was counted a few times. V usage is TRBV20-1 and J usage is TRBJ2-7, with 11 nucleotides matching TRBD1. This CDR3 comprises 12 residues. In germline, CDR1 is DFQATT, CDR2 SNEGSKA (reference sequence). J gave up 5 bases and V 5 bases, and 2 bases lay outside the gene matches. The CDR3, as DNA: TGCAGTGCTGGACAGGGGGCGGACGAGCAGTACGTC. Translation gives CSAGQGADEQYV.

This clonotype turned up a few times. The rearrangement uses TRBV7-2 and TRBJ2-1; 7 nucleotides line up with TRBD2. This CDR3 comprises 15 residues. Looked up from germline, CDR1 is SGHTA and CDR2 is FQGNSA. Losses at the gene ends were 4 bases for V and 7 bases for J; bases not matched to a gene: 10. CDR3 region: CASSSPPLAANEQFF. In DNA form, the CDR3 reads TGTGCCAGCAGCTCGCCACCGCTAGCGGCTAATGAGCAGTTCTTC.

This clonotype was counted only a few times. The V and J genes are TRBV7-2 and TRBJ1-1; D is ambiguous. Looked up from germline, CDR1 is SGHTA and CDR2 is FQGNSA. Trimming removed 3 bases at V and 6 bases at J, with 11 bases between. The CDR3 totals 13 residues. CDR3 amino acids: CASSFGMGSEAFF. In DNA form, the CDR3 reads TGTGCCAGCAGCTTCGGGATGGGGTCTGAAGCTTTCTTT.

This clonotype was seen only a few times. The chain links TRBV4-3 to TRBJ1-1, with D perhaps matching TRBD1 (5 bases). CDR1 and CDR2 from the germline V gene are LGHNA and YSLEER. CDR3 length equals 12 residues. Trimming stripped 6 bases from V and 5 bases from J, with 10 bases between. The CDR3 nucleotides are TGCGCCAGCAGGCGGGAGGGGACTGAAGCTTTCTTT. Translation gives CASRREGTEAFF.

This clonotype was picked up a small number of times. The CDR3 nucleotides are TGTGCCAGCCTAAAAAGGGGACAGTCGGATGGCTACACCTTC. This codes for CASLKRGQSDGYTF. The V gene is TRBV2, the J gene TRBJ1-2, with 7 bases matching TRBD1. J was trimmed by 6 bases and V by 8 bases; bases with no gene match: 12. The CDR3 sequence is 14 residues long. CDR1 SNHLY and CDR2 FYNNEI come from the germline V gene.

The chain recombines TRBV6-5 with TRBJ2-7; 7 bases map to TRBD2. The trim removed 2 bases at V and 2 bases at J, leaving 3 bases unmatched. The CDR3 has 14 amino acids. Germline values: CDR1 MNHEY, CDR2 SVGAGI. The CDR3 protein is CASSYLAAAYEQYF. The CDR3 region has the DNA TGTGCCAGCAGTTACCTAGCGGCCGCCTACGAGCAGTACTTC.

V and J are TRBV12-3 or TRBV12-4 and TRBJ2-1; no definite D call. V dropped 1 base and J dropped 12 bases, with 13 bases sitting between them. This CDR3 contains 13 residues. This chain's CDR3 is CASSLEGNLLQFF. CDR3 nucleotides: TGTGCCAGCAGTTTAGAGGGCAATTTGCTGCAGTTCTTC.

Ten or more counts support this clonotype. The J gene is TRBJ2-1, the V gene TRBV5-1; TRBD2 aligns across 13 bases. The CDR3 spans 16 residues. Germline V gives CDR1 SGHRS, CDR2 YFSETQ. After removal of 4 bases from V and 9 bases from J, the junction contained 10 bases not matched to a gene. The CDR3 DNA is TGCGCCAGCAGCCGGATTACTAGCGGGGGGGCTGGTGAGCAGTTCTTC. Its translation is CASSRITSGGAGEQFF.